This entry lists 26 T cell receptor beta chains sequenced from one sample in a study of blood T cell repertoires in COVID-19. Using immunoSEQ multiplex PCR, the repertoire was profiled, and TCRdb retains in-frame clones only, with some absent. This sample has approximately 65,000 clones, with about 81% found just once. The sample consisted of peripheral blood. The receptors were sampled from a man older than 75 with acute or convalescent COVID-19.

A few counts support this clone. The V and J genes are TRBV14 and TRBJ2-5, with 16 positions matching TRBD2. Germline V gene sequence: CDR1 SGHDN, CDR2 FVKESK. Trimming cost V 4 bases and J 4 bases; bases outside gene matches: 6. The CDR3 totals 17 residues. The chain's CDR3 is CASSPPGLAGGRETQYF. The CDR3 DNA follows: TGTGCCAGCAGCCCCCCGGGACTAGCGGGGGGGCGAGAGACCCAGTACTTC.

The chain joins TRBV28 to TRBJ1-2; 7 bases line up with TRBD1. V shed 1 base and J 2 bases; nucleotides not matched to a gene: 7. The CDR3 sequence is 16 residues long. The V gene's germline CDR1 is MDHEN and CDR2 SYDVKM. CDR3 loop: CASSLFLGDRNYGYTF. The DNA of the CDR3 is TGTGCCAGCAGTTTATTTTTGGGGGACAGAAACTATGGCTACACCTTC.

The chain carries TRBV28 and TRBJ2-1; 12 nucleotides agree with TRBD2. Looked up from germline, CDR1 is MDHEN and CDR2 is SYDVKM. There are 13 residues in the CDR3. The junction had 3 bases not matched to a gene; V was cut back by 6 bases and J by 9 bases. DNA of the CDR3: TGTGCCAGCAGGACTAGCGGGAGCACTGAGCAGTTCTTC. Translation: CASRTSGSTEQFF.

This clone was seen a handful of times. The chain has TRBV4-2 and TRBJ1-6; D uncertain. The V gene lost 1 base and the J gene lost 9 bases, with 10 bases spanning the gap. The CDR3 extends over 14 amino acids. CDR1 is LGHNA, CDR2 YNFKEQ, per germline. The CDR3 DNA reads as TGTGCCAGCAGCCAAGCCCGAAGACTTTCACCCCTCCACTTT. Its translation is CASSQARRLSPLHF.

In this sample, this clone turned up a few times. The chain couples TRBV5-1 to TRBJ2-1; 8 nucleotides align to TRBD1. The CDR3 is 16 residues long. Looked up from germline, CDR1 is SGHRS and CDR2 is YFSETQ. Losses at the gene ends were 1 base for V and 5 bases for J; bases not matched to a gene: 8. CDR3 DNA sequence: TGCGCCAGCAGCTTGATCAACAGGGGGGCCCACAATGAGCAGTTCTTC. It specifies CASSLINRGAHNEQFF. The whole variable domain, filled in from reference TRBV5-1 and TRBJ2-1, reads KAGVTQTPRYLIKTRGQQVTLSCSPISGHRSVSWYQQTPGQGLQFLFEYFSETQRNKGNFPGRFSGRQFSNSRSEMNVSTLELGDSALYLCASSLINRGAHNEQFFGPGTRLTVL.

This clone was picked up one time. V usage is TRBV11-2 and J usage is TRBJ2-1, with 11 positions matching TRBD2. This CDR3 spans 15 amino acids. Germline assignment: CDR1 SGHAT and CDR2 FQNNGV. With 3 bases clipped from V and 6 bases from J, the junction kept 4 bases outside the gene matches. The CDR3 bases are TGTGCCAGCAGCTTTAGCGGGGGGGCCCTCAATGAGCAGTTCTTC. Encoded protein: CASSFSGGALNEQFF.

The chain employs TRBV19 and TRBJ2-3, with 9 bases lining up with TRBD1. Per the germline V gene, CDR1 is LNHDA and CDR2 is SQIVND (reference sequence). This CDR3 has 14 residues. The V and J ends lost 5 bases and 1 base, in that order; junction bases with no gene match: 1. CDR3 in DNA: TGTGCCAGTAGTGACAGGGGGGGCACAGATACGCAGTATTTT. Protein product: CASSDRGGTDTQYF.

The CDR3 bases are TGTGCCAGCAGCCCGACTAGTCAGGGTGGGGAGACCCAGTACTTC. Translated, it gives CASSPTSQGGETQYF. The V gene is TRBV9, the J gene TRBJ2-5, with D perhaps TRBD2 (6 bases). Germline V lookup: CDR1 SGDLS, CDR2 YYNGEE. The germline V and J ends were trimmed by 4 bases and 5 bases, with 18 bases remaining between them. The CDR3 sequence is 15 residues long.

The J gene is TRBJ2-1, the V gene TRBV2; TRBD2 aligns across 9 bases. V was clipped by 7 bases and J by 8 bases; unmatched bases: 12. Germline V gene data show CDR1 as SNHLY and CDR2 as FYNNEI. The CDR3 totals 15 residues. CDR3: CASIEVAGAHDEQFF. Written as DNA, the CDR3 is TGTGCCAGCATCGAGGTAGCGGGAGCTCATGATGAGCAGTTCTTC. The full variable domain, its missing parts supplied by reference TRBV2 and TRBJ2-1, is EPEVTQTPSHQVTQMGQEVILRCVPISNHLYFYWYRQILGQKVEFLVSFYNNEISEKSEIFDDQFSVERPDGSNFTLKIRSTKLEDSAMYFCASIEVAGAHDEQFFGPGTRLTVL.

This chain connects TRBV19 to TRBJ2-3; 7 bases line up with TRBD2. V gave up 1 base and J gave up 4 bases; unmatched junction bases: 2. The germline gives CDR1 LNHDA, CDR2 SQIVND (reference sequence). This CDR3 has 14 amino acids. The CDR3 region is CASSIARGADTQYF. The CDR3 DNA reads TGTGCCAGTAGTATAGCACGGGGGGCAGATACGCAGTATTTT.

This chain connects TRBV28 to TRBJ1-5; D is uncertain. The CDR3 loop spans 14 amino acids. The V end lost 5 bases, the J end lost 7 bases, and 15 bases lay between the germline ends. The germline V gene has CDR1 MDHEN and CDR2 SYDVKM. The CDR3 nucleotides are TGTGCCAGCAGTGCTCATGAGGTGAGGCAGCCCCAGCATTTT. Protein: CASSAHEVRQPQHF.

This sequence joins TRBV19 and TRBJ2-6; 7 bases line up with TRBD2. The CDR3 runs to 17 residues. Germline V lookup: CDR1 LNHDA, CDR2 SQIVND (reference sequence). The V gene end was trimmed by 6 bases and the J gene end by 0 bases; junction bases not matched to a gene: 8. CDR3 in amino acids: CASRGGTISSGANVLTF. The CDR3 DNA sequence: TGTGCCAGTAGGGGGGGGACCATTAGCTCTGGGGCCAACGTCCTGACTTTC.

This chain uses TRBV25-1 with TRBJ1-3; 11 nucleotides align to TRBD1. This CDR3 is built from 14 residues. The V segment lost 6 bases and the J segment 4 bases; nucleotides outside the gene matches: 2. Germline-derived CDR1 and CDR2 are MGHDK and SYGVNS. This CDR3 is CASRDRGLGNTIYF. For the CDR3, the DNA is TGTGCCAGCAGGGACAGGGGGCTAGGAAACACCATATATTTT.

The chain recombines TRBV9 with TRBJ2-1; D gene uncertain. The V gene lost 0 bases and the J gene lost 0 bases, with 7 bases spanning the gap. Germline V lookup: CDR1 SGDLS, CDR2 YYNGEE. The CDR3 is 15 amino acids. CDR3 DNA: TGTGCCAGCAGCGTAGTTTCTACCTCCTACAATGAGCAGTTCTTC. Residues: CASSVVSTSYNEQFF.

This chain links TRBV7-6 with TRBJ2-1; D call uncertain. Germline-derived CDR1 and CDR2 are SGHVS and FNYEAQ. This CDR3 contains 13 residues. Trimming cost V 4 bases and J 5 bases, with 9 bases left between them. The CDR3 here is CASSSPQDNEQFF. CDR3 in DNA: TGTGCCAGCAGCTCCCCCCAGGACAATGAGCAGTTCTTC.

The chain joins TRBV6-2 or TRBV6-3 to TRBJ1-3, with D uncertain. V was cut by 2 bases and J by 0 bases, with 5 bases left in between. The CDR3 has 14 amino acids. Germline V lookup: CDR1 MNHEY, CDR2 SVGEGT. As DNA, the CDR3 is TGTGCCAGCAGTTACGGCAGCTCTGGAAACACCATATATTTT. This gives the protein CASSYGSSGNTIYF.

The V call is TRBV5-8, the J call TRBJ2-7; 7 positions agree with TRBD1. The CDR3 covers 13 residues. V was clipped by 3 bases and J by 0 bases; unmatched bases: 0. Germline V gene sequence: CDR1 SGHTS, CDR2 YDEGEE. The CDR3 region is CASSWDSSYEQYF. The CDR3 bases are TGTGCCAGCAGCTGGGACAGCTCCTACGAGCAGTACTTC.

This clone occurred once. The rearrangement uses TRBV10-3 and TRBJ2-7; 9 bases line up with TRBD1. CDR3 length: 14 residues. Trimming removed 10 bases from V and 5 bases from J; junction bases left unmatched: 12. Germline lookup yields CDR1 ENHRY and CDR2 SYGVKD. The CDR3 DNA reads TGTGCCACCCTTCCTGGGACAGGGCCCCACGAGCAGTACTTC. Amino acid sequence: CATLPGTGPHEQYF.

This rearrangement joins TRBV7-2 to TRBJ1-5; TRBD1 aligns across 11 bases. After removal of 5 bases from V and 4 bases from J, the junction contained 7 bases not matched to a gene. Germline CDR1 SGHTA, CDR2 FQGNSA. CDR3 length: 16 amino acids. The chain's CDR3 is CASSVPGTGGNQPQHF. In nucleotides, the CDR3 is TGTGCCAGCAGCGTACCCGGGACAGGGGGAAATCAGCCCCAGCATTTT.

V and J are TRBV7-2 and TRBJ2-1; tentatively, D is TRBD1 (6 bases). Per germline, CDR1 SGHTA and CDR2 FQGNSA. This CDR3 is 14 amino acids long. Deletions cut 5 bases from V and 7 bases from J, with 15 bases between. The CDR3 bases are TGTGCCAGCAGCGGACACAGGGCAGAGAATGAGCAGTTCTTC. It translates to CASSGHRAENEQFF.

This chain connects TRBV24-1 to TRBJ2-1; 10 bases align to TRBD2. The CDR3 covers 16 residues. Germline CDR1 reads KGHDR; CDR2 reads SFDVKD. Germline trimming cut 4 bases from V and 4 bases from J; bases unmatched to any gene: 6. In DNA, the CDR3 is TGTGCCACCAGTGACCCGACTAGCGGGCGTTACAATGAGCAGTTCTTC. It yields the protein CATSDPTSGRYNEQFF.

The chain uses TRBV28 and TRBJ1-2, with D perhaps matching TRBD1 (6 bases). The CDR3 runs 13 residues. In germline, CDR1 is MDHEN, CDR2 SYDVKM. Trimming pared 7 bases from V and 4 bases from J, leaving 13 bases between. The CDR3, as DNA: TGTGCCAGCAAGGGAGGGGGAGGCTATGGCTACACCTTC. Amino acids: CASKGGGGYGYTF.

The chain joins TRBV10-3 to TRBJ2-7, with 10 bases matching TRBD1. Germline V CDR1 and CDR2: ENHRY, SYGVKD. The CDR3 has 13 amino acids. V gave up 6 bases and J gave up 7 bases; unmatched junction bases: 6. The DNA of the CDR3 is TGTGCCATCAGGAGACAGGGGGCTGAAGAGCAGTACTTC. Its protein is CAIRRQGAEEQYF.

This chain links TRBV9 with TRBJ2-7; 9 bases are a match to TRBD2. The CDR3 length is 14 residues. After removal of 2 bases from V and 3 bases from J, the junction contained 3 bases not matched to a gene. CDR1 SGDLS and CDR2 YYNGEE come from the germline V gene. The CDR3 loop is CASSVSGGNYEQYF. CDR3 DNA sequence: TGTGCCAGCAGCGTGAGCGGGGGGAACTACGAGCAGTACTTC.

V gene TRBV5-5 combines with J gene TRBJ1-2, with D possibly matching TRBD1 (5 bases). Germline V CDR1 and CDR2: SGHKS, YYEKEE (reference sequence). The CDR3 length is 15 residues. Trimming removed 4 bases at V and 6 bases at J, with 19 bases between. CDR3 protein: CASSLFGAGGNGYTF. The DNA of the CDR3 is TGTGCCAGCAGCCTTTTTGGGGCGGGAGGAAATGGCTACACCTTC. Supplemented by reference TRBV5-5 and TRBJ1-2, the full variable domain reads DAGVTQSPTHLIKTRGQQVTLRCSPISGHKSVSWYQQVLGQGPQFIFQYYEKEERGRGNFPDRFSARQFPNYSSELNVNALLLGDSALYLCASSLFGAGGNGYTFGSGTRLTVV.

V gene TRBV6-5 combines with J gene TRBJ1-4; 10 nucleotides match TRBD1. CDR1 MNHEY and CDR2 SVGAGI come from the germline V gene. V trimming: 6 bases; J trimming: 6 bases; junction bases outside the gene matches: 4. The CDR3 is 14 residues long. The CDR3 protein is CASRTGTGDEKLFF. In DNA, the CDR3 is TGTGCCAGCAGGACCGGGACAGGGGATGAAAAACTGTTTTTT.